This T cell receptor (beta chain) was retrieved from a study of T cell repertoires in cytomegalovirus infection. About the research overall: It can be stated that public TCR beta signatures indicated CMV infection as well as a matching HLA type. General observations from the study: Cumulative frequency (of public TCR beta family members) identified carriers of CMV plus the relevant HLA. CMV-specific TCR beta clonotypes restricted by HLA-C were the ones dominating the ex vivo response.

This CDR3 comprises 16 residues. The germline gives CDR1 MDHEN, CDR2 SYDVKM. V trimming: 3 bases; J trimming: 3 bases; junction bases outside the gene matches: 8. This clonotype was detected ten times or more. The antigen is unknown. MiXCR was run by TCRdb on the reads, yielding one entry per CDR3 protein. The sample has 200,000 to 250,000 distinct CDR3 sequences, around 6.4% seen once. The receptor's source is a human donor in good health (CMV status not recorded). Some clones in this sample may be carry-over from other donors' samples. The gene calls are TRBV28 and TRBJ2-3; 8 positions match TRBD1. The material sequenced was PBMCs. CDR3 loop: CASSLDPGQVTDTQYF. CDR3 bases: TGTGCCAGCAGTTTGGACCCGGGACAGGTAACAGATACGCAGTATTTT.